This T cell receptor beta chain is drawn from a study of blood T cell repertoires in COVID-19. For the study at large: Sample material is recorded as cDNA or gDNA derived from T cells, B-cell-depleted T cells, or PBMCs.

Under the authors' procedure: Cell counts per sample came from amplifying reference gene primers. Assay used: immunoSEQ multiplex PCR; TCRdb lists only in-frame clones, some missing. From that table come the V and J calls and clone size; the DNA was used to work out D and trimming. The sample has about 160,000 clones, approximately 92% seen once. The CDR3 length is 13 residues. Deletions cut 2 bases from V and 9 bases from J, with 8 bases between. Germline CDR1 and CDR2: MDHEN and SYDVKM. The chain employs TRBV28 and TRBJ1-6, with D unresolved. Material for sequencing was peripheral blood. The source of this sequence is a woman aged 45-65 years with acute or convalescent COVID-19. The CDR3, as DNA: TGTGCCAGCAGTTTAACGGGGATTTCACCCCTCCACTTT. Its protein is CASSLTGISPLHF.